These T cell receptor beta chains were read from a single sample in a study of a mutant IDH1 vaccine in newly diagnosed glioma. Sequenced by immunoSEQ multiplex PCR; TCRdb stores in-frame clones only, minus some. Seen here are over 80,000 clones, 75% to 85% observed once, and the top ten hold more than 5%. These receptors lack a known antigen. The source material was PBMCs, sampled from a glioma patient whose treatment included an IDH1 peptide vaccine. The receptor source for this set is a man aged 40-49 years with glioma. Both conserved end residues are part of each CDR3. The D gene is left open where the match is weak. Not every row has a clone size; where given, it reads once, few, many or a size class.

TRBD1,NA,TRBV6-1,15,TRBJ1-6,CASSSQRQGRSPLHF,TGTGCCAGCAGTTCCCAACGACAGGGAAGGTCACCCCTCCACTTT
NA,once,TRBV7-9,15,TRBJ2-7,CASSLPGYKAYEQYF,TGTGCCAGCAGCTTACCAGGGTACAAAGCCTACGAGCAGTACTTC
TRBD1,NA,TRBV2,13,TRBJ1-4,CASSRDRVEKLFF,TGTGCCAGCAGCCGGGACAGGGTTGAAAAACTGTTTTTT
NA,NA,TRBV6-5,11,TRBJ1-2,CASSPGDGYTF,TGTGCCAGCAGTCCAGGGGATGGCTACACCTTC
TRBD1,NA,TRBV4-3,15,TRBJ1-2,CASSQSGGPYYGYTF,TGCGCCAGCAGCCAATCAGGGGGCCCGTACTATGGCTACACCTTC
NA,NA,TRBV19,15,TRBJ1-1,CASVYRDPRNTEAFF,TGTGCCAGCGTTTACAGGGACCCTAGGAACACTGAAGCTTTCTTT
NA,NA,TRBV19,15,TRBJ2-5,CASSSSGTHQETQYF,TGTGCCAGTAGTTCCTCCGGGACGCATCAAGAGACCCAGTACTTC
TRBD1,once,TRBV6-5,15,TRBJ1-1,CASRPTRGQGTEAFF,TGTGCCAGCAGACCTACCAGGGGGCAAGGCACTGAAGCTTTCTTT
TRBD1,NA,TRBV29-1,16,TRBJ2-7,CSVELESDRSSYEQYF,TGCAGCGTTGAATTGGAGTCGGACAGGAGCTCCTACGAGCAGTACTTC
NA,NA,TRBV5-1,15,TRBJ2-2,CASSLAGYNTGELFF,TGCGCCAGCAGCTTGGCGGGATACAACACCGGGGAGCTGTTTTTT
NA,NA,TRBV9,18,TRBJ2-6,CASSVQTATASGANVLTF,TGTGCCAGCAGCGTCCAGACAGCCACGGCCTCTGGGGCCAACGTCCTGACTTTC
NA,once,TRBV29-1,14,TRBJ2-5,CSVDGTGPWETQYF,TGCAGCGTTGATGGGACTGGGCCGTGGGAGACCCAGTACTTC
TRBD1,NA,TRBV5-6,15,TRBJ2-2,CASSFGQENTGELFF,TGTGCCAGCAGTTTCGGACAGGAGAACACCGGGGAGCTGTTTTTT
TRBD1,NA,TRBV4-3,16,TRBJ2-3,CASSRHAGQGPDTQYF,TGCGCCAGCAGCCGCCATGCGGGACAGGGGCCAGATACGCAGTATTTT
TRBD1,once,TRBV29-1,12,TRBJ2-7,CSGGQGTYEQYF,TGCAGCGGGGGACAGGGAACCTACGAGCAGTACTTC
NA,NA,TRBV7-2,15,TRBJ2-5,CASSLVLGALETQYF,TGTGCCAGCAGCTTAGTTCTGGGGGCCCTAGAGACCCAGTACTTC
NA,NA,TRBV6-1,12,TRBJ2-1,CASRALGNEQFF,TGTGCCAGCAGGGCCCTCGGCAATGAGCAGTTCTTC
NA,NA,TRBV5-5,12,TRBJ2-7,CASHRAPDEQYF,TGTGCCAGCCATCGGGCCCCGGACGAGCAGTACTTC
TRBD2,NA,TRBV4-3,15,TRBJ2-3,CASSQNSGSADTQYF,TGCGCCAGCAGCCAAAATAGCGGGAGCGCAGATACGCAGTATTTT
TRBD2,NA,TRBV5-4,15,TRBJ2-1,CASSSWTSGSGEQFF,TGTGCCAGCAGCTCCTGGACTAGCGGGAGTGGGGAGCAGTTCTTC
NA,NA,TRBV19,10,TRBJ2-5,CANTQSRRDF,TGTGCCAATACTCAATCTAGGCGAGACTTC
NA,NA,TRBV4-3,16,TRBJ2-5,CASSQAGDRTQETQYF,TGCGCCAGCAGCCAAGCGGGGGACCGTACTCAAGAGACCCAGTACTTC